One TCR beta chain is described in this entry. Its antigen is unidentified. The data derive from a study of cytomegalovirus exposure and HLA in healthy donors. Findings of the study overall: It was reported that the classifier diagnosed cytomegalovirus status with high specificity and sensitivity in both the original and validation cohorts.

Trimming removed 6 bases from V and 3 bases from J; junction bases left unmatched: 10. Germline CDR1 is SGHNT and CDR2 is YYREEE (reference sequence). This CDR3 comprises 16 residues. Clones were sequenced by immunoSEQ multiplex PCR, and TCRdb holds only the in-frame ones, with some missing. The sample includes roughly 250,000 clones, approximately 84% seen only once; the top ten take roughly 1.2%. The donors were part of the roughly 130-subject validation cohort, which stood apart from the approximately 630-subject first cohort. This rearrangement joins TRBV5-4 to TRBJ2-3; 10 nucleotides match TRBD2. This sequence originates from a woman aged 25-40 years in good health and CMV-seropositive. The sequenced sample consisted of PBMCs. CDR3 region: CASTRVAGGRTDTQYF. In nucleotides, the CDR3 is TGTGCCAGCACCAGGGTAGCGGGAGGAAGGACAGATACGCAGTATTTT.